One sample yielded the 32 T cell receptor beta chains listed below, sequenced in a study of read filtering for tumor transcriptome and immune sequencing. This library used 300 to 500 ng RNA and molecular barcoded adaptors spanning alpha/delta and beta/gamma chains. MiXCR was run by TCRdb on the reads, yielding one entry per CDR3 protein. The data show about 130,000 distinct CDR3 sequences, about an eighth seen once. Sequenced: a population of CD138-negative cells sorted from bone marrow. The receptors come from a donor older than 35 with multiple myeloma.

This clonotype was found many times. CDR3 loop: CATGGGSEQYF. Written as DNA, the CDR3 is TGTGCCACCGGGGGGGGCTCCGAGCAGTACTTC. This sequence joins TRBV19 and TRBJ2-7, with TRBD2 matching over 8 bases. Per the germline V gene, CDR1 is LNHDA and CDR2 is SQIVND (reference sequence). The CDR3 runs 11 residues. The J segment lost 6 bases and the V segment lost 10 bases, leaving 5 bases of the junction unmatched.

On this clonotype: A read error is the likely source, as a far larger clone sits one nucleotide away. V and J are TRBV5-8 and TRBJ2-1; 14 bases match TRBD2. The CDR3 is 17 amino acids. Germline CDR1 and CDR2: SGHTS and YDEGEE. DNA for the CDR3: TGTGCCAGCAGCGGAGTGACTAGCGGGAGGGCGGGCAATGGGCAGTTCTTC. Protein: CASSGVTSGRAGNGQFF.

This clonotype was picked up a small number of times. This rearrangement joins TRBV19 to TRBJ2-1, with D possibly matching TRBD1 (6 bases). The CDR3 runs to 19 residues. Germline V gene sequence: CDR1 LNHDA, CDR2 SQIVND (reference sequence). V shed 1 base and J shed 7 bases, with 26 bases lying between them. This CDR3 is CASSIAGVSGLTPRNEQFF. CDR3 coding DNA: TGTGCCAGTAGTATAGCAGGGGTGTCGGGCCTCACCCCGAGAAATGAGCAGTTCTTC.

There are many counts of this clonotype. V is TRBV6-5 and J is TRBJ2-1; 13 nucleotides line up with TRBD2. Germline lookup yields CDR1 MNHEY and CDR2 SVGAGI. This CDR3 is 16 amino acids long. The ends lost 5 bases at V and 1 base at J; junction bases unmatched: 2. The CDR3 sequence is CASSRTSGRSYNEQFF. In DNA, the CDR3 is TGTGCCAGCAGTAGGACTAGCGGGAGATCCTACAATGAGCAGTTCTTC.

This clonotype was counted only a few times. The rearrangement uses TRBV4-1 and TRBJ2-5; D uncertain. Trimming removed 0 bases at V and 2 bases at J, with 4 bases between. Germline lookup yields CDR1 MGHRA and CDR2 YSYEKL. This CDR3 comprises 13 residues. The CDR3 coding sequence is TGCGCCAGCAGCCAAGATCGGCAAGAGACCCAGTACTTC. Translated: CASSQDRQETQYF.

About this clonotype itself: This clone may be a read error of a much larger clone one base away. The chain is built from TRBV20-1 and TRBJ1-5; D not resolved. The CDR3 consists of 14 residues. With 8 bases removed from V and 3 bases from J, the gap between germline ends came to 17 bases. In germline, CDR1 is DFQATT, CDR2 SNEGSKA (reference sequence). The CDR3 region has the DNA TGCAGTACCCAGAAGGCGGACTTCAATCAGCCCCAGCATTTT. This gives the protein CSTQKADFNQPQHF.

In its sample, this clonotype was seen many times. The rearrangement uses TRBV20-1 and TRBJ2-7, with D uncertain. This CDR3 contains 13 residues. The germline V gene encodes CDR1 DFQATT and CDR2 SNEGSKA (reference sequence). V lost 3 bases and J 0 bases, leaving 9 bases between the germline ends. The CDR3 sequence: CSASSVSSYEQYF. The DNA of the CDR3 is TGCAGTGCTAGTTCGGTGAGCTCCTACGAGCAGTACTTC.

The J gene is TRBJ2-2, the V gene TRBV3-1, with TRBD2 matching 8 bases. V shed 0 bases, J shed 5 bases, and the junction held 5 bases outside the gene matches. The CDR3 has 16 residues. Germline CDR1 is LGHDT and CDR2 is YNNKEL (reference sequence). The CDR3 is CASSQETGGPTGELFF. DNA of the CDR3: TGTGCCAGCAGCCAAGAAACGGGGGGGCCAACCGGGGAGCTGTTTTTT.

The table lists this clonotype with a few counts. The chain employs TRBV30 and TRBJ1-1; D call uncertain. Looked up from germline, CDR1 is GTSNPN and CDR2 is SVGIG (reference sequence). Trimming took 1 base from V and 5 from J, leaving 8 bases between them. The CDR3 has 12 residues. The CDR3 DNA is TGTGCCTGGAGTGAAGGGTTAACTGAAGCTTTCTTT. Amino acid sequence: CAWSEGLTEAFF.

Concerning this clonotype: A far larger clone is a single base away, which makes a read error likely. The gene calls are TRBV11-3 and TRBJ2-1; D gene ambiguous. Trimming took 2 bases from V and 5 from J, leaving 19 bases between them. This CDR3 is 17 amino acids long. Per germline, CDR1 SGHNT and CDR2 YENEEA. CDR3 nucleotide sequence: TGTGCCAGCAGCTTAAGGTTGGGCACACACCTGAACAATGAGCAGTTCTTC. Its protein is CASSLRLGTHLNNEQFF.

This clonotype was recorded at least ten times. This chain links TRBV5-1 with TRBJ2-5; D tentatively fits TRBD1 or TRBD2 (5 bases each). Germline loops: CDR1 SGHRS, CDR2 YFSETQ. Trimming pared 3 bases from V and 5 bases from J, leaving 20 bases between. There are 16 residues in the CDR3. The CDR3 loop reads CASSWGPSTASETQYF. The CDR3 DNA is TGCGCCAGCAGCTGGGGACCCTCCACGGCATCGGAGACCCAGTACTTC.

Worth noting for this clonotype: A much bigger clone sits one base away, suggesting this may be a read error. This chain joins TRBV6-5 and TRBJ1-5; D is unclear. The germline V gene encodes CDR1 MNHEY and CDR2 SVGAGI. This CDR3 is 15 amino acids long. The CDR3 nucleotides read TGTGCCTGCAGTTACGATGGGAGAAACAATCAGCCCCAGCATTTT. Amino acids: CACSYDGRNNQPQHF.

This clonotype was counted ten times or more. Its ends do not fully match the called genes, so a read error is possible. The CDR3 loop is CASNQGFGGSTEAFF. In DNA, the CDR3 is TGTGCCAGCAACCAAGGGTTTGGGGGGAGCACTGAAGCTTTCTTT. V gene TRBV3-1 combines with J gene TRBJ1-1; perhaps TRBD1 as D (5 bases). Germline CDR1 and CDR2: LGHDT and YNNKEL (reference sequence). The CDR3 loop spans 15 amino acids.

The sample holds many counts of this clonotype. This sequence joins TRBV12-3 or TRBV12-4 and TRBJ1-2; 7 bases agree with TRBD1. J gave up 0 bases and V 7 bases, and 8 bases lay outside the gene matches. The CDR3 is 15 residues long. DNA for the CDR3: TGTGCCAGCACTCTTTGGGACAGTACTAACTATGGCTACACCTTC. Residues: CASTLWDSTNYGYTF.

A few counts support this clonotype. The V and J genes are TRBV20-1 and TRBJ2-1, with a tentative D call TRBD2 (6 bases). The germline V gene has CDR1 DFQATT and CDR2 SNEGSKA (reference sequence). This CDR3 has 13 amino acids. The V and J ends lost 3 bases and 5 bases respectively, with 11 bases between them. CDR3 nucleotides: TGCAGTGCTAGGGGCGGGACGAACAATGAGCAGTTCTTC. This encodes CSARGGTNNEQFF.

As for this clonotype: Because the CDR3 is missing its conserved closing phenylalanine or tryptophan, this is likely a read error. The DNA for the CDR3 is TGTGCCAGCAGCGTCCAGACGGGGAACACCGGGGAGCTGTTTCTT. It specifies CASSVQTGNTGELFL. The V call is TRBV9, the J call TRBJ2-2; D is uncertain. This CDR3 region has 15 residues. The V gene's germline CDR1 is SGDLS and CDR2 YYNGEE. V was trimmed by 2 bases and J by 1 base, leaving 9 bases between them.

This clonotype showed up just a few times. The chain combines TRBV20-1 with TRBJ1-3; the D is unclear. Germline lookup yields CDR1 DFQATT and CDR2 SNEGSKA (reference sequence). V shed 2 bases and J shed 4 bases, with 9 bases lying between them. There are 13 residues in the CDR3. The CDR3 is CSARYAVGNTIYF. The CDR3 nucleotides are TGCAGTGCTAGATACGCAGTCGGAAACACCATATATTTT.

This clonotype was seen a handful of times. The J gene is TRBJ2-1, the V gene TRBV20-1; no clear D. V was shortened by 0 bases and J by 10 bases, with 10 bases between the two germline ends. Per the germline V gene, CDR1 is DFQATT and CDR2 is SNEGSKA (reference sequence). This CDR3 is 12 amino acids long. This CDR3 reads CSARDLSVEQFF. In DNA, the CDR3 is TGCAGTGCTAGAGATCTTTCGGTAGAGCAGTTCTTC.

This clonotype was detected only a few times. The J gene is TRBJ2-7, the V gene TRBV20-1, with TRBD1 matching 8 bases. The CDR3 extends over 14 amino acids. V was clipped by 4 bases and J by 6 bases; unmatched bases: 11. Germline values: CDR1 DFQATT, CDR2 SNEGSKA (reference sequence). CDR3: CSAIPGQGGVEQYF. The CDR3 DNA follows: TGCAGTGCTATCCCCGGACAGGGAGGAGTCGAGCAGTACTTC.

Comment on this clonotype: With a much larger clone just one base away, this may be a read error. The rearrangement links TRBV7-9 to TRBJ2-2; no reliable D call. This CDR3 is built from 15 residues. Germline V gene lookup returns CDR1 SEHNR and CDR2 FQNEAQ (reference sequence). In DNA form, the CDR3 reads TGTGCCAGCAGCTTAATGGGTCCGAACGCCGGGGAGCTGTTTTTT. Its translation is CASSLMGPNAGELFF.

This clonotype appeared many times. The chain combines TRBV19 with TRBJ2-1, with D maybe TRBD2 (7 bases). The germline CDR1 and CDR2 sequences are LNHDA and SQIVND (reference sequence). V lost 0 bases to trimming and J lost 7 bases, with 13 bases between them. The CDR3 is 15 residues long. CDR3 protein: CASSIDPRGANEQFF. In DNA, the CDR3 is TGTGCCAGTAGTATAGATCCCCGGGGGGCGAATGAGCAGTTCTTC.

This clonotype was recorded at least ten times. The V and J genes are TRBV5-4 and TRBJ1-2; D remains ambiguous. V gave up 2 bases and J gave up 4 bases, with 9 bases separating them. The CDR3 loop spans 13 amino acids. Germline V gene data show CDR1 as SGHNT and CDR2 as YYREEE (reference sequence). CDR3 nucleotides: TGTGCCAGCAGCTTCGAGACGATCTATGGCTACACCTTC. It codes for CASSFETIYGYTF.

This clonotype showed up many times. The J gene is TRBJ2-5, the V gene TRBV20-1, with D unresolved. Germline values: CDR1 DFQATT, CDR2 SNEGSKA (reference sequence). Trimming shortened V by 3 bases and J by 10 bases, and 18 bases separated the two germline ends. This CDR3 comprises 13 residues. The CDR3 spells CSARSRTQIGQYF. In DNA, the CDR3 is TGCAGTGCTAGGTCTCGAACCCAGATTGGCCAGTACTTC.

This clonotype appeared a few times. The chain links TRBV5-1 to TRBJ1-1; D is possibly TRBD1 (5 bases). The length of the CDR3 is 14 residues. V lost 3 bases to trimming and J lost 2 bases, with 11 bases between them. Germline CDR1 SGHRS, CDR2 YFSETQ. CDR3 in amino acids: CASSWTPSNTEAFF. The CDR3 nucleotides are TGCGCCAGCAGCTGGACACCCTCTAACACTGAAGCTTTCTTT.

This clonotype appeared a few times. The CDR3 DNA is TGCGCCAGCAGCTTGGTTGGGGACCCCTCCTACGAGCAGTACTTC. Protein sequence: CASSLVGDPSYEQYF. The chain couples TRBV5-1 to TRBJ2-7; D possibly uses TRBD1 or TRBD2 (5 bases each). The CDR3 sequence is 15 residues long. Germline loops: CDR1 SGHRS, CDR2 YFSETQ. V shed 0 bases and J shed 0 bases, with 10 bases lying between them.

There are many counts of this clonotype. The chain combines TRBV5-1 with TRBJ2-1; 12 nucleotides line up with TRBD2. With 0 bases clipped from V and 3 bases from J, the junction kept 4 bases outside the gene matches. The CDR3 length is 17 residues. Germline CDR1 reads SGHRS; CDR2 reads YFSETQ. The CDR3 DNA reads TGCGCCAGCAGCTTGGTGGCTAGCGGGAGGGGCTACAATGAGCAGTTCTTC. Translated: CASSLVASGRGYNEQFF.

The CDR3 region is CASSLNGGHGGYTF. The CDR3 DNA is TGCGCCAGCAGCTTGAATGGGGGACACGGAGGCTACACCTTC. V gene TRBV5-1 combines with J gene TRBJ1-2, with TRBD1 as a possible D gene (6 bases). The CDR3 consists of 14 residues. CDR1 is SGHRS and CDR2 is YFSETQ in the germline V gene. The germline V and J ends were trimmed by 1 base and 8 bases, with 15 bases remaining between them. The full variable domain, completed using reference TRBV5-1 and TRBJ1-2, is KAGVTQTPRYLIKTRGQQVTLSCSPISGHRSVSWYQQTPGQGLQFLFEYFSETQRNKGNFPGRFSGRQFSNSRSEMNVSTLELGDSALYLCASSLNGGHGGYTFGSGTRLTVV.

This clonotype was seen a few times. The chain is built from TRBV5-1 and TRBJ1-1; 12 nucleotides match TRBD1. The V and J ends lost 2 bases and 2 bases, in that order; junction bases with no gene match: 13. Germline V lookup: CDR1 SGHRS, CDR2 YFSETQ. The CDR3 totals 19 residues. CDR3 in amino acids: CASSFRDRGLMVGNTEAFF. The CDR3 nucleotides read TGCGCCAGCAGCTTCCGGGACAGGGGGCTGATGGTGGGAAACACTGAAGCTTTCTTT.

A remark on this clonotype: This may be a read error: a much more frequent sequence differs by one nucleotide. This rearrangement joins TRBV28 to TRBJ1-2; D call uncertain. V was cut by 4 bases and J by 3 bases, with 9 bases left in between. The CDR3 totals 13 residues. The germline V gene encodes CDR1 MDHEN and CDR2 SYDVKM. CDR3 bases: TGTGCCAGCAGTTCCGGGAAAGACTATGGCTACACCTTC. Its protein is CASSSGKDYGYTF.

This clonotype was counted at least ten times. The CDR3 coding sequence is TGCAGCGTCGAGCGCGGGGATACGTCAGATACGCAGTATTTT. The encoded protein is CSVERGDTSDTQYF. The chain is built from TRBV29-1 and TRBJ2-3, with D tentatively TRBD2 (6 bases). Trimming shortened V by 6 bases and J by 4 bases, and 17 bases separated the two germline ends. The CDR3 contains 14 residues. Germline CDR1 SQVTM, CDR2 ANQGSEA.

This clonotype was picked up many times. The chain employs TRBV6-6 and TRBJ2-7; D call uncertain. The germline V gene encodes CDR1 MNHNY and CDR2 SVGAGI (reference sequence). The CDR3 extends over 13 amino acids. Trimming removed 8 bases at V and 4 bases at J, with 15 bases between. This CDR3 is CASFDTGRYEQYF. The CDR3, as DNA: TGTGCCAGCTTCGACACGGGCCGGTACGAGCAGTACTTC.

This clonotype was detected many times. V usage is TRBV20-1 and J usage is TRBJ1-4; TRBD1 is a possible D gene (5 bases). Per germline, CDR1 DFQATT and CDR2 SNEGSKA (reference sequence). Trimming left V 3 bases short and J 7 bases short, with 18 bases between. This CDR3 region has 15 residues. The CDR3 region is CSASIRDRFSEKLFF. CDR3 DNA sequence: TGCAGTGCTAGCATCAGGGACCGCTTCAGTGAAAAACTGTTTTTT.